A selection of T cell receptor beta chains follows, all from one sample in a study of cytomegalovirus exposure and HLA in healthy donors. Sequencing used immunoSEQ multiplex PCR; TCRdb keeps in-frame clones, though not all of them. The repertoire holds about 160,000 clones, with about four fifths as singletons. Sequencing was done on a sample of PBMCs. The origin of the receptors is a man between 25 and 39 years old in good health and CMV-seronegative. Both conserved end residues are part of each CDR3. A D gene is named only where the DNA matches it firmly. Size values are once, few and many counts, or a class for expanded clones, and some rows have none.

CDR3 DNA: TGTGCCAGCAGTTTAACCCCTCTAGCGGGCAACTACGAGCAGTACTTC
CDR3 protein: CASSLTPLAGNYEQYF
CDR3 length: 16
V gene: TRBV27
clone size: -
J gene: TRBJ2-7
D gene: TRBD2

CDR3 DNA: TGTGCCAGCAGCTTAAGTATTCGGGATGAGCAGTTCTTC
CDR3 protein: CASSLSIRDEQFF
CDR3 length: 13
V gene: TRBV7-3
clone size: few
J gene: TRBJ2-1
D gene: -

CDR3 DNA: TGTGCCAGCAGCGTTACCGGGACAGGGGGTGAGGGCTACACCTTC
CDR3 protein: CASSVTGTGGEGYTF
CDR3 length: 15
V gene: TRBV7-3
clone size: -
J gene: TRBJ1-2
D gene: TRBD1

CDR3 DNA: TGCGCCAGCAGCTTGGTTGCAGGGGAGGGTTCACCCCTCCACTTT
CDR3 protein: CASSLVAGEGSPLHF
CDR3 length: 15
V gene: TRBV5-1
clone size: -
J gene: TRBJ1-6
D gene: -

CDR3 DNA: TGTGCCAGCAGCTTGAGTGAGCGGGACTCCACAGATACGCAGTATTTT
CDR3 protein: CASSLSERDSTDTQYF
CDR3 length: 16
V gene: TRBV5-6
clone size: many
J gene: TRBJ2-3
D gene: TRBD2

CDR3 DNA: TGTGCCAGCAGTGAGACAGGGGCGAACTACGAGCAGTACTTC
CDR3 protein: CASSETGANYEQYF
CDR3 length: 14
V gene: TRBV6-1
clone size: once
J gene: TRBJ2-7
D gene: TRBD1

CDR3 DNA: TGCGCCAGCAGTGAGCCGAGACAGGGGAACACCGGGGAGCTGTTTTTT
CDR3 protein: CASSEPRQGNTGELFF
CDR3 length: 16
V gene: TRBV10-2
clone size: -
J gene: TRBJ2-2
D gene: TRBD1

CDR3 DNA: TGTGCCAGCAGTTACCTCGGACAGGGTACTTACAATGAGCAGTTCTTC
CDR3 protein: CASSYLGQGTYNEQFF
CDR3 length: 16
V gene: TRBV6-5
clone size: -
J gene: TRBJ2-1
D gene: TRBD1

CDR3 DNA: TGTGCCAGCAGCTCACAGGGGACCACTGAAGCTTTCTTT
CDR3 protein: CASSSQGTTEAFF
CDR3 length: 13
V gene: TRBV7-8
clone size: few
J gene: TRBJ1-1
D gene: TRBD1

CDR3 DNA: TGTGCCAGCAGTCCTGGCCAGGGTGGGTCCGACATTCAGTACTTC
CDR3 protein: CASSPGQGGSDIQYF
CDR3 length: 15
V gene: TRBV6-4
clone size: -
J gene: TRBJ2-4
D gene: -

CDR3 DNA: TGTGCCAGCAGTTTCAACAGGGTCGACACCGGGGAGCTGTTTTTT
CDR3 protein: CASSFNRVDTGELFF
CDR3 length: 15
V gene: TRBV27
clone size: -
J gene: TRBJ2-2
D gene: -

CDR3 DNA: TGTGCCAGTAGTATAGACTATCCCCGGACTAGCGGGGGGATCACAGATACGCAGTATTTT
CDR3 protein: CASSIDYPRTSGGITDTQYF
CDR3 length: 20
V gene: TRBV19
clone size: -
J gene: TRBJ2-3
D gene: TRBD2

CDR3 DNA: TGTGCCAGCAGCAATTTCAGACCGGGACCCGGGAGAGGCGATACGCAGTATTTT
CDR3 protein: CASSNFRPGPGRGDTQYF
CDR3 length: 18
V gene: TRBV7-6
clone size: few
J gene: TRBJ2-3
D gene: -

CDR3 DNA: TGTGCCAGTAGTATTGGGCACGGGGACAGGGGGCCTTACAATGAGCAGTTCTTC
CDR3 protein: CASSIGHGDRGPYNEQFF
CDR3 length: 18
V gene: TRBV19
clone size: few
J gene: TRBJ2-1
D gene: TRBD1

CDR3 DNA: TGCGCCAGCAGCTTGGGAGCGAACACCGGGGAGCTGTTTTTT
CDR3 protein: CASSLGANTGELFF
CDR3 length: 14
V gene: TRBV5-1
clone size: -
J gene: TRBJ2-2
D gene: -

CDR3 DNA: TGTGCCAGCAGCCCCCGTACTAGCGGGGTAAGCACAGATACGCAGTATTTT
CDR3 protein: CASSPRTSGVSTDTQYF
CDR3 length: 17
V gene: TRBV11-3
clone size: -
J gene: TRBJ2-3
D gene: TRBD2

CDR3 DNA: TGTGCCAGCCGCGGGGGGAGCGGAACCACCGGGGAGCTGTTTTTT
CDR3 protein: CASRGGSGTTGELFF
CDR3 length: 15
V gene: TRBV2
clone size: -
J gene: TRBJ2-2
D gene: TRBD2

CDR3 DNA: TGTGCCAGCAGTTCCCTAGCGGGGGGGACCTACAATGAGCAGTTCTTC
CDR3 protein: CASSSLAGGTYNEQFF
CDR3 length: 16
V gene: TRBV7-2
clone size: medium-sized
J gene: TRBJ2-1
D gene: TRBD2

CDR3 DNA: TGCGCCAGCAGCTTGGGGACGGGAACCTCCTACGAGCAGTACTTC
CDR3 protein: CASSLGTGTSYEQYF
CDR3 length: 15
V gene: TRBV5-1
clone size: -
J gene: TRBJ2-7
D gene: -

CDR3 DNA: TGTGCCAGCAGTTACGGGCAGGGGCACACTGAAGCTTTCTTT
CDR3 protein: CASSYGQGHTEAFF
CDR3 length: 14
V gene: TRBV6-5
clone size: -
J gene: TRBJ1-1
D gene: -

CDR3 DNA: TGCGCCAGCAGCCAAGACCCGGTCCAAGAGACCCAGTACTTC
CDR3 protein: CASSQDPVQETQYF
CDR3 length: 14
V gene: TRBV4-1
clone size: -
J gene: TRBJ2-5
D gene: -

CDR3 DNA: TGTGCCAGCAGCTCTCCCGGGACAGGGGTTGAGCAGTACTTC
CDR3 protein: CASSSPGTGVEQYF
CDR3 length: 14
V gene: TRBV7-2
clone size: -
J gene: TRBJ2-7
D gene: TRBD1

CDR3 DNA: TGTGCCAGTAGTATAGCGTGGAGGGATCAAGAGACCCAGTACTTC
CDR3 protein: CASSIAWRDQETQYF
CDR3 length: 15
V gene: TRBV19
clone size: -
J gene: TRBJ2-5
D gene: -

CDR3 DNA: TGTGCCATCAGTGACCCGACGGGGGGCAATCAGCCCCAGCATTTT
CDR3 protein: CAISDPTGGNQPQHF
CDR3 length: 15
V gene: TRBV10-3
clone size: -
J gene: TRBJ1-5
D gene: -

CDR3 DNA: TGTGCCAGTATGGTTAGCGGGAGTTACAATGAGCAGTTCTTC
CDR3 protein: CASMVSGSYNEQFF
CDR3 length: 14
V gene: TRBV19
clone size: -
J gene: TRBJ2-1
D gene: TRBD2

CDR3 DNA: TGTGCCAGCACCGACGGACAGGGGGCCTACGAGCAGTACTTC
CDR3 protein: CASTDGQGAYEQYF
CDR3 length: 14
V gene: TRBV6-5
clone size: -
J gene: TRBJ2-7
D gene: TRBD1

CDR3 DNA: TGCAGCGTTGGGGACAGGGGAAGGCACACTGAAGCTTTCTTT
CDR3 protein: CSVGDRGRHTEAFF
CDR3 length: 14
V gene: TRBV29-1
clone size: -
J gene: TRBJ1-1
D gene: TRBD1

CDR3 DNA: TGTGCCAGCAGCTGGGACAGGGTGGGTCAGCCCCAGCATTTT
CDR3 protein: CASSWDRVGQPQHF
CDR3 length: 14
V gene: TRBV5-8
clone size: -
J gene: TRBJ1-5
D gene: TRBD1

CDR3 DNA: TGCAGCGTTCCCCGAGCGGGAGAAGGGCCCTACGAGCAGTACTTC
CDR3 protein: CSVPRAGEGPYEQYF
CDR3 length: 15
V gene: TRBV29-1
clone size: -
J gene: TRBJ2-7
D gene: TRBD2

CDR3 DNA: TGTGCCTGGATCGTGGCAGGAGGTGGAAACACCATATATTTT
CDR3 protein: CAWIVAGGGNTIYF
CDR3 length: 14
V gene: TRBV30
clone size: -
J gene: TRBJ1-3
D gene: -

CDR3 DNA: TGTGCCAGCAGTCATACAGAAAATGAGCAGTTCTTC
CDR3 protein: CASSHTENEQFF
CDR3 length: 12
V gene: TRBV2
clone size: -
J gene: TRBJ2-1
D gene: -

CDR3 DNA: TGCAGCGTTGAAGATAGAATCGCGTACAATGAGCAGTTCTTC
CDR3 protein: CSVEDRIAYNEQFF
CDR3 length: 14
V gene: TRBV29-1
clone size: -
J gene: TRBJ2-1
D gene: -

CDR3 DNA: TGTGCCACCAGCAGAGATGACAGACGGCAGTACTTC
CDR3 protein: CATSRDDRRQYF
CDR3 length: 12
V gene: TRBV15
clone size: -
J gene: TRBJ2-7
D gene: -

CDR3 DNA: TGTGCCAGCAGCCAGACAGGGAGGAACACTGAAGCTTTCTTT
CDR3 protein: CASSQTGRNTEAFF
CDR3 length: 14
V gene: TRBV7-2
clone size: -
J gene: TRBJ1-1
D gene: TRBD1

CDR3 DNA: TGTGCCAGCAGCCCAACTAGCGGGAGGGCCTCAGGGGAGCAGTACTTC
CDR3 protein: CASSPTSGRASGEQYF
CDR3 length: 16
V gene: TRBV7-6
clone size: -
J gene: TRBJ2-7
D gene: TRBD2

CDR3 DNA: TGTGCCAGCAGCCCCAGACTAGCGGGGGGGTCAGATACGCAGTATTTT
CDR3 protein: CASSPRLAGGSDTQYF
CDR3 length: 16
V gene: TRBV7-6
clone size: -
J gene: TRBJ2-3
D gene: TRBD2

CDR3 DNA: TGTGCCATCAGTGAAACCGCCGATAAGTCGGGCAATCAGCCCCAGCATTTT
CDR3 protein: CAISETADKSGNQPQHF
CDR3 length: 17
V gene: TRBV10-3
clone size: -
J gene: TRBJ1-5
D gene: -

CDR3 DNA: TGTGCCAGCAGCGTAGGTAGCGGGACGCCCTACGAGCAGTACTTC
CDR3 protein: CASSVGSGTPYEQYF
CDR3 length: 15
V gene: TRBV9
clone size: -
J gene: TRBJ2-7
D gene: TRBD2

CDR3 DNA: TGCGCCAGCAGCTTTCACTCCGTTGACAGGGATAGCAATCAGCCCCAGCATTTT
CDR3 protein: CASSFHSVDRDSNQPQHF
CDR3 length: 18
V gene: TRBV5-1
clone size: -
J gene: TRBJ1-5
D gene: TRBD1

CDR3 DNA: TGTGCCAGCAGCTTCCCCGGGACTAGCGCGGTCTACGAGCAGTACTTC
CDR3 protein: CASSFPGTSAVYEQYF
CDR3 length: 16
V gene: TRBV13
clone size: -
J gene: TRBJ2-7
D gene: TRBD2

CDR3 DNA: TGTGCCAGCAGCGCCCGGGTGGCAGATACGCAGTATTTT
CDR3 protein: CASSARVADTQYF
CDR3 length: 13
V gene: TRBV6-5
clone size: -
J gene: TRBJ2-3
D gene: -

CDR3 DNA: TGCGCCAGCAGCGGGGCGGACAGGGGACGATTCTCCTACGAGCAGTACTTC
CDR3 protein: CASSGADRGRFSYEQYF
CDR3 length: 17
V gene: TRBV5-1
clone size: -
J gene: TRBJ2-7
D gene: TRBD1

CDR3 DNA: TGTGCCAGCAGCTTCTCGACAGGGGGCCGGGCCTATGGCTACACCTTC
CDR3 protein: CASSFSTGGRAYGYTF
CDR3 length: 16
V gene: TRBV7-3
clone size: once
J gene: TRBJ1-2
D gene: TRBD1